A selection of T cell receptor beta chains follows, all from one sample in a study of blood T cell repertoires in COVID-19. Repertoires were generated with immunoSEQ multiplex PCR, while TCRdb's copy carries only in-frame clones and drops some. This sample has some 42,000 clones, with approximately 90% found just once. The sequencing sample was made of peripheral blood. The receptors stem from a man aged 45-65 years with active COVID-19. Each CDR3 is given with its conserved first and last residue. Each record gives: D gene, clone size, V gene, J gene, CDR3 protein, CDR3 DNA. D genes are given only for firm matches. A row's size may be missing; if present it is once, few, many or a size class.

>TRBD2|NA|TRBV30|TRBJ2-1
CAWTPLAGGYNEQFF
TGTGCCTGGACTCCCCTAGCGGGGGGTTACAATGAGCAGTTCTTC
>NA|NA|TRBV28|TRBJ2-2
CASSYPAEGRTGELFF
TGTGCCAGCAGCTATCCCGCGGAGGGCAGGACCGGGGAGCTGTTTTTT
>TRBD1|NA|TRBV6-6|TRBJ1-6
CASSLGQGGNSPLHF
TGTGCCAGCAGTCTCGGACAGGGGGGTAATTCACCCCTCCACTTT
>TRBD2|NA|TRBV10-1|TRBJ2-3
CATFSGTSTDTQYF
TGCGCCACCTTTAGCGGGACTAGCACAGATACGCAGTATTTT
>NA|NA|TRBV2|TRBJ1-2
CAEQGSGYGYTF
TGTGCCGAACAGGGTTCGGGCTATGGCTACACCTTC
>TRBD2|NA|TRBV7-6|TRBJ2-2
CASSLALAVNTGELFF
TGTGCCAGCAGCTTAGCGCTAGCGGTGAACACCGGGGAGCTGTTTTTT
>NA|NA|TRBV25-1|TRBJ1-5
CASSGQVNQPQHF
TGTGCCAGCAGTGGACAGGTGAATCAGCCCCAGCATTTT
>TRBD2|NA|TRBV30|TRBJ2-1
CAWNDLAGNDNEQFF
TGTGCCTGGAACGATCTAGCGGGGAATGACAATGAGCAGTTCTTC
>TRBD1|NA|TRBV28|TRBJ1-3
CASSFGTGVNTIYF
TGTGCCAGCAGTTTCGGGACAGGGGTCAACACCATATATTTT
>TRBD1|NA|TRBV7-9|TRBJ1-1
CASSLASGQGGTEAFF
TGTGCCAGCAGCTTAGCTAGTGGACAGGGGGGCACTGAAGCTTTCTTT
>NA|once|TRBV30|TRBJ1-5
CAWSQRGASFQPQHF
TGTGCCTGGAGCCAGCGGGGCGCGTCTTTCCAGCCCCAGCATTTT
>TRBD1|NA|TRBV19|TRBJ1-1
CASSTGTGYLNTEAFF
TGTGCCAGTAGTACCGGGACAGGATATTTGAACACTGAAGCTTTCTTT
>NA|NA|TRBV28|TRBJ2-7
CASSLTSLAYEQYF
TGTGCCAGCAGCCTGACTTCACTCGCCTACGAGCAGTACTTC
>TRBD2|NA|TRBV29-1|TRBJ2-3
CSACSGRVDTQYF
TGCAGCGCCTGTAGCGGGAGAGTAGATACGCAGTATTTT
>TRBD2|NA|TRBV19|TRBJ2-5
CASSFRTSGRAHQETQYF
TGTGCCAGTAGTTTCCGGACTAGCGGGAGAGCCCACCAAGAGACCCAGTACTTC
>TRBD1|NA|TRBV15|TRBJ1-4
CATSREKGTGPEKLFF
TGTGCCACCAGCAGAGAAAAGGGGACAGGCCCTGAAAAACTGTTTTTT
>TRBD1|few|TRBV6-1|TRBJ2-7
CASSDRDRVGQYF
TGTGCCAGCAGTGATAGGGACAGAGTCGGGCAGTACTTC